The 15 T cell receptor beta chains below all came from one sample that was sequenced in a study of T cell responses to AZD1222 COVID-19 vaccine. The repertoire was sequenced with immunoSEQ multiplex PCR; TCRdb's copy has only in-frame clones and lacks some. The sample lists 150,000 or so clones, about 86% occurring once. This specimen was peripheral blood, taken on day 0 of MenACWY control vaccination. These receptors came from an adult in good health.

The gene calls are TRBV15 and TRBJ1-6, with no clear D. Germline CDR1 is LNHNV and CDR2 is YYDKDF (reference sequence). This CDR3 has 8 residues. V was clipped by 9 bases and J by 18 bases, with 9 bases between them. The CDR3: CATIRPHF. The CDR3 coding sequence is TGTGCCACGATCCGGCCCCACTTT.

The genes are TRBV18 and TRBJ1-1; D is perhaps TRBD1 (5 bases). The V end lost 4 bases, the J end lost 5 bases, and 8 bases lay between the germline ends. The CDR3 has 12 residues. Germline V CDR1 and CDR2: KGHSH, LQKENI. The CDR3 sequence is CASSQGWTEAFF. The CDR3 DNA sequence: TGTGCCAGCTCACAGGGGTGGACTGAAGCTTTCTTT.

This rearrangement joins TRBV6-1 to TRBJ1-1, with D perhaps matching TRBD1 (5 bases). Trimming left V 1 base short and J 4 bases short, with 13 bases between. CDR1 and CDR2 (germline): MNHNS, SASEGT. The CDR3 totals 15 residues. CDR3 region: CASSEVSGVGTEAFF. In nucleotides, the CDR3 is TGTGCCAGCAGTGAAGTATCGGGGGTTGGCACTGAAGCTTTCTTT.

The J gene is TRBJ2-4, the V gene TRBV5-4; 12 bases agree with TRBD2. There are 16 residues in the CDR3. J lost 4 bases, V lost 3 bases, and 5 bases had no gene match. Germline loops: CDR1 SGHNT, CDR2 YYREEE (reference sequence). The chain's CDR3 is CASSSSGGAMKNIQYF. In nucleotides, the CDR3 is TGTGCCAGCAGCTCTAGCGGGGGGGCGATGAAAAACATTCAGTACTTC. Variable domain in full (rest from reference TRBV5-4 and TRBJ2-4): ETGVTQSPTHLIKTRGQQVTLRCSSQSGHNTVSWYQQALGQGPQFIFQYYREEENGRGNFPPRFSGLQFPNYSSELNVNALELDDSALYLCASSSSGGAMKNIQYFGAGTRLSVL.

The chain's CDR3 is CASSQEGGPGYGYTF. In DNA form, the CDR3 reads TGTGCCAGCAGCCAAGAAGGGGGGCCGGGCTATGGCTACACCTTC. J is TRBJ1-2 and V is TRBV3-1 (or the pseudogene TRBV3-2); perhaps TRBD1 as D (6 bases). CDR3 size: 15 residues. Germline loops: CDR1 LGHDT, CDR2 YNNKEL (reference sequence). V lost 0 bases and J lost 4, with 12 bases in between.

The V and J genes are TRBV19 and TRBJ1-2; no clear D. Germline loops: CDR1 LNHDA, CDR2 SQIVND (reference sequence). The CDR3 consists of 14 residues. Trimming shortened V by 7 bases and J by 4 bases, and 16 bases separated the two germline ends. In nucleotides, the CDR3 is TGTGCCAGTATGGGCGTAGGATTCGGCTATGGCTACACCTTC. Protein product: CASMGVGFGYGYTF.

This clone was counted a few times. V and J are TRBV2 and TRBJ1-1, with D tentatively TRBD1 (6 bases). Germline lookup yields CDR1 SNHLY and CDR2 FYNNEI. Deletions cut 4 bases from V and 4 bases from J, with 13 bases between. The CDR3 runs to 14 residues. The CDR3 is CASSAEQGGTEAFF. Here the CDR3 DNA reads TGTGCCAGCAGTGCAGAACAGGGAGGCACTGAAGCTTTCTTT.

The chain recombines TRBV30 with TRBJ2-2, with 13 nucleotides matching TRBD2. J lost 7 bases, V lost 4 bases, and 12 bases had no gene match. Germline CDR1 and CDR2: GTSNPN and SVGIG (reference sequence). This CDR3 region has 17 residues. Written as DNA, the CDR3 is TGTGCCTGGAATTCAATACGGACTAGCGGGAGTGGCGGGGAGCTGTTTTTT. Protein product: CAWNSIRTSGSGGELFF.

V and J are TRBV19 and TRBJ1-5; a possible D gene is TRBD1 (5 bases). The V gene lost 9 bases and the J gene lost 3 bases, with 15 bases spanning the gap. The CDR3 loop spans 14 amino acids. The germline V gene encodes CDR1 LNHDA and CDR2 SQIVND (reference sequence). The CDR3: CASSEGRNNQPQHF. The CDR3 coding sequence is TGTGCCAGCAGTGAGGGACGGAACAATCAGCCCCAGCATTTT.

To note about this clone: An end of the junction does not agree with germline; a read error may underlie this. This chain uses TRBV6-1 with TRBJ2-5, with TRBD2 matching over 10 bases. This CDR3 is built from 15 residues. Germline V gives CDR1 MNHNS, CDR2 SASEGT. The CDR3 here is CASSKASGGKETQYF. In DNA form, the CDR3 reads TGTGCCAGCAGTAAAGCTAGCGGGGGAAAAGAGACCCAGTACTTC.

The gene calls are TRBV7-9 and TRBJ1-2, with 7 bases lining up with TRBD1. The CDR3 length is 14 residues. Germline V gene sequence: CDR1 SEHNR, CDR2 FQNEAQ (reference sequence). Trimming removed 0 bases from V and 10 bases from J; junction bases left unmatched: 8. The CDR3 sequence is CASSLARTGVDYTF. The DNA for the CDR3 is TGTGCCAGCAGCTTAGCGCGAACAGGGGTAGACTACACCTTC.

In this sample, this clone is medium-sized. The V gene is TRBV5-1, the J gene TRBJ1-1, with 8 nucleotides matching TRBD1. Germline assignment: CDR1 SGHRS and CDR2 YFSETQ. Trimming at V came to 2 bases and at J to 4 bases, leaving 1 base not matched to a gene. This CDR3 contains 13 residues. Here the CDR3 DNA reads TGCGCCAGCAGCTTCGGACAGGGCACTGAAGCTTTCTTT. Translating it yields CASSFGQGTEAFF.

This clone was detected once. J is TRBJ1-4 and V is TRBV5-1; perhaps TRBD1 as D (6 bases). V lost 6 bases to trimming and J lost 7 bases, with 16 bases between them. This CDR3 is built from 14 residues. The germline gives CDR1 SGHRS, CDR2 YFSETQ. CDR3 nucleotide sequence: TGCGCCAGCAAACTAAGGACAGAGAGTGAAAAACTGTTTTTT. Protein product: CASKLRTESEKLFF.

This rearrangement joins TRBV6-6 to TRBJ1-5; D call uncertain. Trimming stripped 5 bases from V and 0 bases from J, with 14 bases between. The CDR3 length is 16 residues. Germline V gene data show CDR1 as MNHNY and CDR2 as SVGAGI (reference sequence). The CDR3 sequence: CASSKEGSYSNQPQHF. CDR3 sequence (DNA): TGTGCCAGCAGTAAGGAGGGATCCTATAGCAATCAGCCCCAGCATTTT.

This clone was seen just once. V usage is TRBV23-1 and J usage is TRBJ2-3; D is undetermined. TRBV23-1 qualifies as an ORF whose function is uncertain. The CDR3 runs 15 residues. V lost 6 bases to trimming and J lost 0 bases, with 13 bases between them. The CDR3 sequence is CASSSWRTSTDTQYF. The CDR3 DNA reads as TGCGCCAGCAGCTCCTGGAGAACAAGCACAGATACGCAGTATTTT.